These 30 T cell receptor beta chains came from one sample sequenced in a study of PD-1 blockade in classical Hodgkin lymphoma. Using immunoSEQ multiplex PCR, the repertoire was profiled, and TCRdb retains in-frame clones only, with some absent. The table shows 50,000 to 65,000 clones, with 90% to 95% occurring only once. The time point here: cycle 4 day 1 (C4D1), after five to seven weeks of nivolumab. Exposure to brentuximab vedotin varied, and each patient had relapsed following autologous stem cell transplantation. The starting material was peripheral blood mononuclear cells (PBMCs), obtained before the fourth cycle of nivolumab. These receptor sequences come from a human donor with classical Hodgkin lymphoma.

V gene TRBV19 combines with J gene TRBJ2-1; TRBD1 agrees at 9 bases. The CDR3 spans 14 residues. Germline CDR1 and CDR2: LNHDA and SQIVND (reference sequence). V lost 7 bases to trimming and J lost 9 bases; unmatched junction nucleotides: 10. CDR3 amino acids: CASKTGTGFSEQFF. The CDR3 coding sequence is TGTGCCAGTAAAACCGGGACAGGGTTTTCTGAGCAGTTCTTC.

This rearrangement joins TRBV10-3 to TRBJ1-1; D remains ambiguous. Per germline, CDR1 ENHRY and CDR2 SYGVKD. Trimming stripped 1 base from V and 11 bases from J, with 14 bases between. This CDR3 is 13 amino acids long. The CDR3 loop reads CAISEFEDFRAFF. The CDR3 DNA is TGTGCCATCAGTGAGTTCGAGGACTTCAGGGCTTTCTTT.

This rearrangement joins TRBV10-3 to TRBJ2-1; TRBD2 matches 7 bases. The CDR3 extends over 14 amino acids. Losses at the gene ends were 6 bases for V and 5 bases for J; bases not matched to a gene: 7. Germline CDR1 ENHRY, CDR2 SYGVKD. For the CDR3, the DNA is TGTGCCATCAGCCGCGGGGGAGCGGACAATGAGCAGTTCTTC. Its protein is CAISRGGADNEQFF.

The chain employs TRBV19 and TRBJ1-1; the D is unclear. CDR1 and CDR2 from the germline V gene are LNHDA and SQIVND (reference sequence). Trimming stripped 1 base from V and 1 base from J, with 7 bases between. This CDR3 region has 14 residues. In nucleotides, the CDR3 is TGTGCCAGTAGTATAGGGGTCAGGAACACTGAAGCTTTCTTT. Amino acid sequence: CASSIGVRNTEAFF.

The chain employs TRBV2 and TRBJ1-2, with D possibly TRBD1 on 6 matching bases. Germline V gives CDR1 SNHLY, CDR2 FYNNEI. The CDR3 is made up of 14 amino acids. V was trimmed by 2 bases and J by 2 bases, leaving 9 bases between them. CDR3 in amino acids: CASSERGANYGYTF. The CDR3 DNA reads TGTGCCAGCAGTGAAAGGGGGGCCAACTATGGCTACACCTTC.

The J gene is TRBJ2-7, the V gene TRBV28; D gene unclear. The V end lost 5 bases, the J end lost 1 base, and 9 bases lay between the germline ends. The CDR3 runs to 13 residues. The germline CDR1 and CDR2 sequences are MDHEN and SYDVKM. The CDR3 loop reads CASSPSTSYEQYF. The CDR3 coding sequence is TGTGCCAGCAGTCCATCAACTTCCTACGAGCAGTACTTC.

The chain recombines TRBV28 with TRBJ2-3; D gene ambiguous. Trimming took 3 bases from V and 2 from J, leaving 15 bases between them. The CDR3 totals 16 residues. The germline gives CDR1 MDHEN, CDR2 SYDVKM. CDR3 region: CASSFRLVQNTDTQYF. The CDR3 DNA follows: TGTGCCAGCAGTTTTCGGCTAGTCCAAAACACAGATACGCAGTATTTT.

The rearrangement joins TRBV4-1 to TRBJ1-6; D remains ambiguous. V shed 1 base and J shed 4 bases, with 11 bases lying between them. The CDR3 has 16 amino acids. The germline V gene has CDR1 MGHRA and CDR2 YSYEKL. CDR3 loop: CASSQGVLGYNSPLHF. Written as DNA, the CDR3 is TGCGCCAGCAGCCAAGGGGTACTCGGGTATAATTCACCCCTCCACTTT.

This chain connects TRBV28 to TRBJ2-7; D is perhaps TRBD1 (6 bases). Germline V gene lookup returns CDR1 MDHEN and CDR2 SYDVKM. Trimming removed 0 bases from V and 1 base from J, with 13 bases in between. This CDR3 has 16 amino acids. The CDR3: CASSLWTGRRSYEQYF. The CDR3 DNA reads TGTGCCAGCAGTTTATGGACAGGCCGACGATCCTACGAGCAGTACTTC.

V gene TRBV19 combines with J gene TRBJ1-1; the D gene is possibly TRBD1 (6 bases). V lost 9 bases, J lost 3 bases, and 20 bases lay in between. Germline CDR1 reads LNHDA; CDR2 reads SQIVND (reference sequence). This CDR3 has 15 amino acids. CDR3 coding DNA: TGTGCCAGCACGCATTGGGGGGGCGCGGACACTGAAGCTTTCTTT. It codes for CASTHWGGADTEAFF.

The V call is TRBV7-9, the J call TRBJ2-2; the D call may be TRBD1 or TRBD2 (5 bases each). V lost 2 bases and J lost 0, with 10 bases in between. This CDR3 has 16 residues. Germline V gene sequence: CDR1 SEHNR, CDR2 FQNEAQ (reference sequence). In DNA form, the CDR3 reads TGTGCCAGCAGCTTATGGGGGATCGCGAACACCGGGGAGCTGTTTTTT. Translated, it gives CASSLWGIANTGELFF.

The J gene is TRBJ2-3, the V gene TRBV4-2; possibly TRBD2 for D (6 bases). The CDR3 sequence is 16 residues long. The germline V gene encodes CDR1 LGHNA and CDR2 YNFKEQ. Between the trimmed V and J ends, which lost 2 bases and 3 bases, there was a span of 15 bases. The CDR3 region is CASSQRTGEWTDTQYF. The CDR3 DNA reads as TGTGCCAGCAGCCAACGAACGGGAGAGTGGACAGATACGCAGTATTTT.

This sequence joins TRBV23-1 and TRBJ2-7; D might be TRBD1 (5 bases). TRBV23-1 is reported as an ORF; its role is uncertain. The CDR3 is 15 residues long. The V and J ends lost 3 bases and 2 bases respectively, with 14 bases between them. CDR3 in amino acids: CASSQGLGETYEQYF. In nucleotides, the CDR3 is TGCGCCAGCAGTCAGGGTTTAGGGGAAACCTACGAGCAGTACTTC.

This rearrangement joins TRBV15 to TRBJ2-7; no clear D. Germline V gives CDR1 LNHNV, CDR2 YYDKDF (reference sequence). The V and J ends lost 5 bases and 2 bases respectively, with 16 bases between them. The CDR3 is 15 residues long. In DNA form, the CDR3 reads TGTGCCACCAGCGTAGGAGCAAGTCACGCCTACGAGCAGTACTTC. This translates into CATSVGASHAYEQYF.

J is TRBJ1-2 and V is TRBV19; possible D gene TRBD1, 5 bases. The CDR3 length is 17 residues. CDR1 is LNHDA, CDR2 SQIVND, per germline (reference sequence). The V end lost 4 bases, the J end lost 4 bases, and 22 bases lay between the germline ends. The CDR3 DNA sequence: TGTGCCAGTAGTACACCGGGACCCTCCGGAGCACCCTATGGCTACACCTTC. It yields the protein CASSTPGPSGAPYGYTF.

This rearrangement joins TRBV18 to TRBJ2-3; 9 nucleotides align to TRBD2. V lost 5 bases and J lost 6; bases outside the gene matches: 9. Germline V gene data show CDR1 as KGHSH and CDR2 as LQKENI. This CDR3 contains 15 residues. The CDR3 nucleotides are TGTGCCAGCTCATCGACCGGGACTAGCTTGGATACGCAGTATTTT. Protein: CASSSTGTSLDTQYF.

CDR3 sequence: CASSVGLARTDTQYF. The DNA of the CDR3 is TGTGCCAGCAGTGTGGGACTAGCCCGAACAGATACGCAGTATTTT. The rearrangement joins TRBV6-4 to TRBJ2-3; 9 positions match TRBD2. This CDR3 spans 15 amino acids. Trimming cost V 4 bases and J 3 bases; bases outside gene matches: 5. CDR1 and CDR2 from the germline V gene are MRHNA and SNTAGT.

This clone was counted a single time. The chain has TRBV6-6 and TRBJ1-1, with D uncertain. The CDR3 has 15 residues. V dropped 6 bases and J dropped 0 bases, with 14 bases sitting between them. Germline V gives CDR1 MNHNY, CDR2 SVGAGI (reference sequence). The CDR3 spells CASSPDKTMNTEAFF. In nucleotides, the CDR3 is TGTGCCAGCAGCCCAGACAAAACTATGAACACTGAAGCTTTCTTT.

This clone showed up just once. The CDR3 spells CASRVTGGSSEAFF. In DNA form, the CDR3 reads TGTGCCAGCAGAGTTACAGGGGGCTCCTCCGAAGCTTTCTTT. V usage is TRBV25-1 and J usage is TRBJ1-1, with TRBD1 matching 9 bases. The CDR3 runs to 14 residues. Losses at the gene ends were 6 bases for V and 8 bases for J; bases not matched to a gene: 10. Germline V gene data show CDR1 as MGHDK and CDR2 as SYGVNS.

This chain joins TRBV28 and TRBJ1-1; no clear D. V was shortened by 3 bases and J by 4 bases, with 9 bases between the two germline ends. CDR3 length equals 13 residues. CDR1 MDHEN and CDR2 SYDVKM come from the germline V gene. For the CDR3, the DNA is TGTGCCAGCAGTTTGATGCTGACCACTGAAGCTTTCTTT. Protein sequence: CASSLMLTTEAFF.

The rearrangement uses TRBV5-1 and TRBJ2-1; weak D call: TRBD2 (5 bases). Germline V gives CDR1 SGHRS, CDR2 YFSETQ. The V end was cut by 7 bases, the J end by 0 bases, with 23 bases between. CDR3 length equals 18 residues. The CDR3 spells CASSRAVGAASSYNEQFF. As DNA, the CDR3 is TGCGCCAGCTCGAGAGCAGTAGGAGCGGCTAGCTCCTACAATGAGCAGTTCTTC.

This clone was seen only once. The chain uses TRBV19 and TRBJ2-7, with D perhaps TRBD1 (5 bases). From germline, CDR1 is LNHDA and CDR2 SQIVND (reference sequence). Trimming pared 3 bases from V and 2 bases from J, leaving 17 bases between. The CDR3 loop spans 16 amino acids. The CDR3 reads CASSMGQGIRAYEQYF. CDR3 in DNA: TGTGCCAGTAGTATGGGTCAGGGAATTCGAGCCTACGAGCAGTACTTC. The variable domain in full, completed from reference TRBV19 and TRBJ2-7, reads DGGITQSPKYLFRKEGQNVTLSCEQNLNHDAMYWYRQDPGQGLRLIYYSQIVNDFQKGDIAEGYSVSREKKESFPLTVTSAQKNPTAFYLCASSMGQGIRAYEQYFGPGTRLTVT.

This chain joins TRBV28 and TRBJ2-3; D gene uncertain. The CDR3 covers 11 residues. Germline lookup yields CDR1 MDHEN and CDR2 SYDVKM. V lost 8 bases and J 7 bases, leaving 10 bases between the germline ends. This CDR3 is CASAIGYTQYF. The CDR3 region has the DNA TGTGCCAGCGCGATTGGGTATACGCAGTATTTT.

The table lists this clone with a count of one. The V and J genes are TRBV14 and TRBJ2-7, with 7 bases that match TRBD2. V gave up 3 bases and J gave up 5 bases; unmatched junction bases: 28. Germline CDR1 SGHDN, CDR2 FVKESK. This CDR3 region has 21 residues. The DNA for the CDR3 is TGTGCCAGCAGCCAGTCCATCATCCGAGGAGGGGCGGGGGTTCGCGGGCACGAGCAGTACTTC. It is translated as CASSQSIIRGGAGVRGHEQYF.

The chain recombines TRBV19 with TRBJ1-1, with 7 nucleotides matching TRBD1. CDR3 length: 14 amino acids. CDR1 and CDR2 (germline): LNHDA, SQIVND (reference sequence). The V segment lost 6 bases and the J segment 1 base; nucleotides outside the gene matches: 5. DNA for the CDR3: TGTGCCAGTAGGTTACAGGGGCCGAACACTGAAGCTTTCTTT. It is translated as CASRLQGPNTEAFF.

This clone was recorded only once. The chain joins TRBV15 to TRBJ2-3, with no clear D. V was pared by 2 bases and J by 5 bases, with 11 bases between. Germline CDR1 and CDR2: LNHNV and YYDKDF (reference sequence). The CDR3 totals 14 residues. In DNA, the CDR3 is TGTGCCACCAGCAGATCTGCATTCAGAGATACGCAGTATTTT. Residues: CATSRSAFRDTQYF.

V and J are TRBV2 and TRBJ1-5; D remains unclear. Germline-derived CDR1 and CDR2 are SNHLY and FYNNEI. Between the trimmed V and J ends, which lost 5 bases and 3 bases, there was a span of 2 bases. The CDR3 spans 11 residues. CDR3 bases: TGTGCCAGCAGTTACAATCAGCCCCAGCATTTT. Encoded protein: CASSYNQPQHF. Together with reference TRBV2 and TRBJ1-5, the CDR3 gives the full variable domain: EPEVTQTPSHQVTQMGQEVILRCVPISNHLYFYWYRQILGQKVEFLVSFYNNEISEKSEIFDDQFSVERPDGSNFTLKIRSTKLEDSAMYFCASSYNQPQHFGDGTRLSIL.

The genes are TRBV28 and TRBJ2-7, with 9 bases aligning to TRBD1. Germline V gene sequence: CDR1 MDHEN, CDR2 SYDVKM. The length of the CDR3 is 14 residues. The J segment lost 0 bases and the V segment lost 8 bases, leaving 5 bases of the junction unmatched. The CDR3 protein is CASGTGSFSYEQYF. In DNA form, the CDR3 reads TGTGCCAGCGGGACAGGGAGTTTCTCCTACGAGCAGTACTTC.

The CDR3, as DNA: TGTGCCAGCAGCCCCACAGGGACCTACAATGAGCAGTTCTTC. Translated: CASSPTGTYNEQFF. V and J are TRBV28 and TRBJ2-1; D perhaps matches TRBD1 (6 bases). CDR1 and CDR2 from the germline V gene are MDHEN and SYDVKM. The V end was cut by 6 bases, the J end by 2 bases, with 11 bases between. The CDR3 extends over 14 amino acids.

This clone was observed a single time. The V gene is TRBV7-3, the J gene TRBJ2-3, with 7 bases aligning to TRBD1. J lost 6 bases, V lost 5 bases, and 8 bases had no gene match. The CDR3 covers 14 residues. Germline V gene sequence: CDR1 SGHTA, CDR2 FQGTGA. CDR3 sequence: CASSGTGARDTQYF. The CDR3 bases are TGTGCCAGCAGCGGAACAGGGGCAAGGGATACGCAGTATTTT.